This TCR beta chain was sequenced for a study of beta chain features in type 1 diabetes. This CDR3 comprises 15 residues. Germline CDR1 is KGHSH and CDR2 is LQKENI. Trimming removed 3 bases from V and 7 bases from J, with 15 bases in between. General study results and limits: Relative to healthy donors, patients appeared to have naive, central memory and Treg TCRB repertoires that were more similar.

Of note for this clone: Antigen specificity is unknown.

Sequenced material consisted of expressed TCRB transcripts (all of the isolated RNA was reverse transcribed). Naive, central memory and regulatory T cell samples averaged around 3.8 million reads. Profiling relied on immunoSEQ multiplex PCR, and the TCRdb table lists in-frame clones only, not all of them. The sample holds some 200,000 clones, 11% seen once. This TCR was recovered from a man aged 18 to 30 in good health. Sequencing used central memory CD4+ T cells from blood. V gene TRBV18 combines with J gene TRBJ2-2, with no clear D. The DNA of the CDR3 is TGTGCCAGCTCACCTAATGTCCTACGACTCGGGGAGCTGTTTTTT. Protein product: CASSPNVLRLGELFF.